Included here is one T cell receptor (beta chain) sequence, with context. It has no known antigen specificity. No base qualities exist here, and no much larger clone lies one base off it. The CDR3 runs 16 residues from the cysteine to the phenylalanine. The retained sequence is limited to the CDR3, 48 bases, with the frame set at the first base. Via the germline V gene, CDR1 is SGHTA and CDR2 FQGTGA. V trim: 7 bases; J trim: 1 base; unmatched bases: 7. The donors were healthy, HIV-negative adults who had no recently reported acute infections or vaccinations. Every donor was a Caucasian adult living in Nashville, Tennessee, USA. CD4+ T cells were enriched through magnetic negative selection, after which naive cells were positively selected on CD45RA and the remaining negative fraction served as the memory subset. After blood collection by leukapheresis, PBMCs were isolated using Ficoll-Histopaque density gradient centrifugation and then cryopreserved in the vapor phase of liquid nitrogen. Analytical flow cytometry was used to check the purity and quantity of each magnetically sorted T cell population. Genomic DNA was isolated from each sorted fraction and quantified by UV absorbance on a Nanodrop 2000c.

The sample belongs to a study of shared clonotypes between healthy human individuals (dated by TCRdb to 2018 to 2021). With regard to the full study: A few men and two women, aged 18 to 49 years, made up the cohort. For each donor, CD4 naive and CD4 memory were each run on three plates, CD8 naive on two plates, and CD8 memory on one plate. To estimate repertoire size and how much clonotype sharing occurs between individuals, the study deeply sequenced the blood TCR repertoires of about five healthy adults. Different laboratories and diverse techniques were used to prepare libraries and sequence TCR repertoires, to increase sequencing depth and limit assay-specific biases. Leukapheresis yielded between about 0.9 and 9.5 billion PBMCs per donor.

Paper-wide results and their limitations: Sampling was restricted to blood, and TCR repertoires in tissue are likely to differ from TCR repertoires in blood. Pairwise subsampling indicated that sequencing depth was expected to affect the degree of clonotype sharing among donors. Compared with non-shared clonotypes, clonotypes shared by all four sorted-subset donors had higher generation probabilities. Because the study included a small number of donors, the genetic and exposure-history diversity represented was limited. Naive subsets generally had larger estimated clonotype richness than memory subsets. Even with the large sequencing depth, rarefaction of the sorted-subset datasets indicated that sequencing was incomplete. When a few donors were compared, the shared fraction of clonotypes was around 4.6% for naive CD4, approximately 3.5% for naive CD8, 2.3% for memory CD4, and 0.3% to 0.5% for memory CD8.

Using the deep immunoSEQ assay, TCR CDR3 regions were amplified from genomic DNA by multiplex PCR. Genomic DNA extracted from each cell subset was distributed evenly over all wells of several immunoSEQ 96-well plates, and each plate served as one replicate. For sorted subsets, each replicate PCR was loaded with 200 to 250 ng genomic DNA, equivalent to some 27,000 T cell genomes. The purified libraries were quantified using a Qubit 3.0 fluorometer, sized with a Bioanalyzer 2100, and then quantified again using the KAPA Library Quantification kit. A separate single-read 150-cycle Illumina NextSeq 550 flow cell was used to sequence each immunoSEQ 96-well plate. As for the authors' bioinformatics: Because the immunoSEQ output included only junctional sequences and no quality scores, the filtering could not be the same as the filtering used for full-length reads. Sequences were annotated with PyIR, a Python wrapper for IgBLAST v1.9, using IMGT germline references to assign V/J genes and CDR3. Any read was removed if the V/J assignment was weak (E-value above 1e-6), the CDR3 was missing, or the read contained stop codons, out-of-frame junctions, or ambiguous translated residues. A V3J clonotype was defined by an identical inferred V gene, J gene, and CDR3 amino acid sequence. The percentage overlap between two repertoires was calculated by dividing the number of shared unique clonotypes by the size of the smaller repertoire. Richness of each repertoire was evaluated using RTK rarefaction, the Chao1 estimator, and Recon v2.1 estimates of unobserved clonotypes. Generation probabilities for all TCRbeta clonotypes obtained by the gDNA method from a handful of donors were computed using OLGA. TCRdb limited this immuneACCESS table to in-frame rearrangements with V and J called. A share of clones is missing; checked studies link under half to unresolved V genes, and the rest is unexplained. The V and J calls and clone size are taken from that table; D and trimming were inferred from the DNA. The sample data list a few million clones, and around 94% of these were observed just once. The ten most abundant clones make up roughly 0.14% of the sample.

The rearrangement joined TRBV7-3 to TRBJ2-5; the junction holds 12 bases that match TRBD2. This sequence was found in a man between 18 and 29 years old in good health. Sequenced input: naive CD4+ T cells sorted from blood. The cell subset or site tag for this specimen amounts to: CD45RA+ positively selected. The DNA sequence follows: TGTGCCAGCACCGGCGGACTAGCGGGGCGCCAAGAGACCCAGTACTTC. This is translated as CASTGGLAGRQETQYF.